This entry concerns a single T cell receptor beta chain. Its antigen is as yet unknown. Sequencing was performed with immunoSEQ multiplex PCR; in TCRdb, only in-frame clones are kept and a portion is missing. The table shows roughly 11,000 clones, with 84% occurring only once. In germline, CDR1 is SGHTA, CDR2 FQGNSA. The V and J ends lost 1 base and 2 bases, in that order; junction bases with no gene match: 5. The CDR3 loop spans 15 amino acids. These data originate in a study of tumor-infiltrating lymphocytes in localized non-small cell lung cancer. Study results and caveats: Tumors had more T cell infiltration than uninvolved lung, per TCRbeta sequencing and CD3 counts.

The sequenced sample consisted of lung tumor tissue. V usage is TRBV7-2 and J usage is TRBJ2-7, with 7 bases that match TRBD1. The TCR sequence derives from a human donor with non-small cell lung cancer. CDR3 sequence reads: CASSLERQGAYEQYF. CDR3 nucleotides: TGTGCCAGCAGCTTAGAGCGGCAGGGGGCCTACGAGCAGTACTTC.